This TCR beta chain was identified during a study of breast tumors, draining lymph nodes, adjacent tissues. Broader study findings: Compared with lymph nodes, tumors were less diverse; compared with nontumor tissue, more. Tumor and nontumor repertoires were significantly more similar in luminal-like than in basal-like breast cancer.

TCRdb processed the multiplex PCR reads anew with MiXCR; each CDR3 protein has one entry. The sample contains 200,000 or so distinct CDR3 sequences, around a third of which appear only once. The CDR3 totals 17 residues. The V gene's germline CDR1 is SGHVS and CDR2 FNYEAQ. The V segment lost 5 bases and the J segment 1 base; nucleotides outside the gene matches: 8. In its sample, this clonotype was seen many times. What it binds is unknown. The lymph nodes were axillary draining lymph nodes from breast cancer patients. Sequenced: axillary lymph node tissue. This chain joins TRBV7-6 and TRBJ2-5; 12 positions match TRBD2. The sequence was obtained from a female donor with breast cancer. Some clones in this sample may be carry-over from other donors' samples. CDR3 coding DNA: TGTGCCAGCAGCCCCGGACTAGCGGGGCAACTCCAAGAGACCCAGTACTTC. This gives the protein CASSPGLAGQLQETQYF.